The 30 T cell receptor beta chains below come from one sample, sequenced in a study of blood T cell repertoires in COVID-19. The assay was immunoSEQ multiplex PCR, and TCRdb's table has in-frame clones only and misses some. The sample holds 100,000 to 150,000 clones; around 76% are singletons and the top ten take 4.5% to 6%. The sequencing input was peripheral blood. The receptors originated from a man aged 80 or over with COVID-19, enrolled during active disease.

The chain combines TRBV3-1 (or the pseudogene TRBV3-2) with TRBJ2-7, with D maybe TRBD2 (5 bases). V lost 4 bases and J lost 2, with 9 bases in between. CDR3 length equals 13 residues. CDR1 and CDR2 from the germline V gene are LGHDT and YNNKEL (reference sequence). The CDR3 region has the DNA TGTGCCAGCAGCCTAGCGATAACCTACGAGCAGTACTTC. Its translation: CASSLAITYEQYF.

The gene calls are TRBV29-1 and TRBJ1-5; tentatively, D is TRBD1 (6 bases). CDR3 size: 14 residues. V was shortened by 0 bases and J by 5 bases, with 11 bases between the two germline ends. Germline CDR1 and CDR2: SQVTM and ANQGSEA. CDR3 sequence reads: CSVEEGAGDQPQHF. The CDR3 DNA is TGCAGCGTTGAAGAAGGGGCAGGGGATCAGCCCCAGCATTTT.

The rearrangement links TRBV2 to TRBJ2-2; D is unclear. Deletions cut 4 bases from V and 1 base from J, with 7 bases between. The CDR3 runs to 14 residues. The V gene's germline CDR1 is SNHLY and CDR2 FYNNEI. CDR3 region: CASSAFRNTGELFF. The CDR3 bases are TGTGCCAGCAGTGCCTTTCGGAACACCGGGGAGCTGTTTTTT. The full variable domain, its missing parts supplied by reference TRBV2 and TRBJ2-2, is EPEVTQTPSHQVTQMGQEVILRCVPISNHLYFYWYRQILGQKVEFLVSFYNNEISEKSEIFDDQFSVERPDGSNFTLKIRSTKLEDSAMYFCASSAFRNTGELFFGEGSRLTVL.

The chain is built from TRBV5-1 and TRBJ2-3, with D perhaps matching TRBD1 (6 bases). Trimming removed 4 bases at V and 1 base at J, with 28 bases between. Germline CDR1 SGHRS, CDR2 YFSETQ. The CDR3 runs 20 residues. The CDR3 reads CASSRRPWGQGTGGTDTQYF. In DNA form, the CDR3 reads TGCGCCAGCAGCCGACGCCCTTGGGGGCAAGGAACAGGAGGCACAGATACGCAGTATTTT. Full variable domain (remainder filled in from reference TRBV5-1 and TRBJ2-3): KAGVTQTPRYLIKTRGQQVTLSCSPISGHRSVSWYQQTPGQGLQFLFEYFSETQRNKGNFPGRFSGRQFSNSRSEMNVSTLELGDSALYLCASSRRPWGQGTGGTDTQYFGPGTRLTVL.

This chain links TRBV19 with TRBJ1-2; 7 nucleotides agree with TRBD1. With V trimmed by 3 bases and J by 5 bases, 3 bases remained unmatched. CDR1 is LNHDA and CDR2 is SQIVND in the germline V gene (reference sequence). The CDR3 contains 13 residues. The CDR3 here is CASSIGTVYGYTF. DNA for the CDR3: TGTGCCAGTAGTATCGGGACAGTTTATGGCTACACCTTC.

The chain joins TRBV25-1 to TRBJ2-1; 13 bases agree with TRBD2. The CDR3 runs 15 residues. V lost 8 bases, J lost 7 bases, and 8 bases stayed unmatched. The V gene's germline CDR1 is MGHDK and CDR2 SYGVNS. The CDR3 here is CASGWGTSGANEQFF. The DNA for the CDR3 is TGTGCCAGCGGCTGGGGGACTAGCGGGGCTAATGAGCAGTTCTTC.

This clone was seen a handful of times. This chain uses TRBV28 with TRBJ2-7, with TRBD2 identical over 14 bases. J gave up 7 bases and V 4 bases, and 9 bases lay outside the gene matches. The CDR3 extends over 16 amino acids. Germline values: CDR1 MDHEN, CDR2 SYDVKM. The DNA for the CDR3 is TGTGCCAGCAGTTCTCCGGGACTAGCGGGAGTAGGGGAGCAGTACTTC. It translates to CASSSPGLAGVGEQYF.

This clone appeared a few times. The rearrangement links TRBV28 to TRBJ1-2; 7 bases map to TRBD1. The CDR3 is 14 amino acids. The ends lost 8 bases at V and 5 bases at J; junction bases unmatched: 11. Per the germline V gene, CDR1 is MDHEN and CDR2 is SYDVKM. CDR3: CASRSGTVLYGYTF. The CDR3 DNA sequence: TGTGCCAGCCGTTCCGGGACAGTTCTATATGGCTACACCTTC.

This clone came up once. The V call is TRBV3-1 (or the pseudogene TRBV3-2), the J call TRBJ2-5; D gene unclear. This CDR3 has 14 amino acids. Germline-derived CDR1 and CDR2 are LGHDT and YNNKEL (reference sequence). V lost 0 bases, J lost 5 bases, and 10 bases lay in between. As DNA, the CDR3 is TGTGCCAGCAGCCAAGATCCAGCGTCGGAGACCCAGTACTTC. It is translated as CASSQDPASETQYF.

This CDR3 is CASSQEERGGDGYTF. In nucleotides, the CDR3 is TGTGCCAGCAGCCAAGAGGAGAGGGGGGGTGATGGCTACACCTTC. The chain uses TRBV14 and TRBJ1-2, with a tentative D call TRBD1 (6 bases). V was trimmed by 0 bases and J by 6 bases, leaving 14 bases between them. This CDR3 is built from 15 residues. CDR1 is SGHDN, CDR2 FVKESK, per germline.

This clone came up a few times. Here the CDR3 reads CASSTLQGPYEQYF. CDR3 nucleotide sequence: TGTGCCAGCAGTACCCTCCAGGGGCCCTACGAGCAGTACTTC. The rearrangement uses TRBV6-5 and TRBJ2-7, with TRBD1 as a possible D gene (6 bases). The V gene's germline CDR1 is MNHEY and CDR2 SVGAGI. V gave up 5 bases and J gave up 2 bases, with 13 bases separating them. The CDR3 contains 14 residues.

This clone was counted a single time. J is TRBJ1-1 and V is TRBV6-2 or TRBV6-3; 9 bases fit TRBD1. Looked up from germline, CDR1 is MNHEY and CDR2 is SVGEGT. V lost 4 bases and J lost 6; bases outside the gene matches: 9. There are 15 residues in the CDR3. DNA for the CDR3: TGTGCCAGCAGTTCACCACGGGACAGGGTCCCTGAAGCTTTCTTT. It yields the protein CASSSPRDRVPEAFF.

This clone was picked up a small number of times. This chain joins TRBV29-1 and TRBJ2-7; D not resolved. V was shortened by 6 bases and J by 1 base, with 4 bases between the two germline ends. Germline values: CDR1 SQVTM, CDR2 ANQGSEA. The CDR3 loop spans 10 amino acids. Written as DNA, the CDR3 is TGCAGCGTCCTTTCCTACGAGCAGTACTTC. As protein: CSVLSYEQYF.

The gene calls are TRBV5-4 and TRBJ1-2, with 8 bases matching TRBD1. Germline V gives CDR1 SGHNT, CDR2 YYREEE (reference sequence). The junction had 14 bases not matched to a gene; V was cut back by 0 bases and J by 4 bases. The CDR3 is 18 amino acids. The DNA for the CDR3 is TGTGCCAGCAGCTTGGCGTTAGGACAGGGCGGCAACGGCTATGGCTACACCTTC. Translation gives CASSLALGQGGNGYGYTF.

The V call is TRBV19, the J call TRBJ1-1; D not certain. This CDR3 contains 13 residues. Germline V gene lookup returns CDR1 LNHDA and CDR2 SQIVND (reference sequence). V was clipped by 5 bases and J by 4 bases, with 11 bases between them. CDR3 DNA: TGTGCCAGTAGTCAAAGCCCCGCCACTGAAGCTTTCTTT. It yields the protein CASSQSPATEAFF.

A single count supports this clone. The CDR3 here is CASSREGYRNEKLFF. Here the CDR3 DNA reads TGCGCCAGTTCCCGTGAGGGATACCGTAATGAAAAACTGTTTTTT. The rearrangement uses TRBV5-1 and TRBJ1-4; D gene uncertain. The CDR3 runs to 15 residues. Trimming removed 8 bases at V and 4 bases at J, with 18 bases between. The germline V gene encodes CDR1 SGHRS and CDR2 YFSETQ.

The V gene is TRBV9, the J gene TRBJ2-5; TRBD2 might be the D (5 bases). CDR1 is SGDLS and CDR2 is YYNGEE in the germline V gene. Trimming removed 0 bases from V and 7 bases from J, with 10 bases in between. The CDR3 extends over 13 amino acids. The CDR3 region has the DNA TGTGCCAGCAGCGTAGCTGAGGGCAGGACCCAGTACTTC. Translation: CASSVAEGRTQYF.

This chain connects TRBV18 to TRBJ1-4, with unresolved D. Per the germline V gene, CDR1 is KGHSH and CDR2 is LQKENI. Trimming took off 2 bases at V and 7 bases at J, with 11 bases between the two ends. CDR3 length equals 14 residues. The CDR3 sequence: CASSPFEGSEKLFF. CDR3 coding DNA: TGTGCCAGCTCACCATTCGAAGGGAGTGAAAAACTGTTTTTT.

The DNA for the CDR3 is TGTGCCAGTAGCCAGACAGGGAACTATGGCTACACCTTC. It specifies CASSQTGNYGYTF. The chain couples TRBV19 to TRBJ1-2; the match to TRBD1 covers 7 bases. The trim removed 6 bases at V and 2 bases at J, leaving 3 bases unmatched. Germline CDR1 reads LNHDA; CDR2 reads SQIVND (reference sequence). The CDR3 length is 13 residues.

This chain links TRBV5-1 with TRBJ2-2; TRBD2 agrees at 7 bases. V lost 4 bases and J lost 4; bases outside the gene matches: 7. This CDR3 has 15 residues. The V gene's germline CDR1 is SGHRS and CDR2 YFSETQ. The CDR3 protein is CASSRLAFITGELFF. The CDR3 DNA is TGCGCCAGCAGCAGACTAGCTTTTATCACCGGGGAGCTGTTTTTT. Using reference TRBV5-1 and TRBJ2-2 for the parts outside the CDR3, the full variable domain is KAGVTQTPRYLIKTRGQQVTLSCSPISGHRSVSWYQQTPGQGLQFLFEYFSETQRNKGNFPGRFSGRQFSNSRSEMNVSTLELGDSALYLCASSRLAFITGELFFGEGSRLTVL.

The chain links TRBV7-9 to TRBJ1-1; D is unclear. The germline V gene encodes CDR1 SEHNR and CDR2 FQNEAQ (reference sequence). The CDR3 covers 14 residues. Trimming took 5 bases from V and 5 from J, leaving 15 bases between them. The CDR3 is CASSPNYRGTEAFF. DNA of the CDR3: TGTGCCAGCAGCCCGAACTATCGGGGAACTGAAGCTTTCTTT.

The V gene is TRBV5-4, the J gene TRBJ2-3, with TRBD2 matching 13 bases. Germline trimming cut 0 bases from V and 1 base from J; bases unmatched to any gene: 2. This CDR3 has 17 residues. The germline V gene has CDR1 SGHNT and CDR2 YYREEE (reference sequence). For the CDR3, the DNA is TGTGCCAGCAGCTTGGAAACTAGCGGGAGGGGCACAGATACGCAGTATTTT. This sequence encodes CASSLETSGRGTDTQYF. Using reference TRBV5-4 and TRBJ2-3 for the parts outside the CDR3, the full variable domain is ETGVTQSPTHLIKTRGQQVTLRCSSQSGHNTVSWYQQALGQGPQFIFQYYREEENGRGNFPPRFSGLQFPNYSSELNVNALELDDSALYLCASSLETSGRGTDTQYFGPGTRLTVL.

The CDR3 loop is CASRIPGGLNQPQHF. In DNA form, the CDR3 reads TGTGCCAGTAGGATACCAGGGGGTCTGAATCAGCCCCAGCATTTT. The genes are TRBV19 and TRBJ1-5, with 7 bases fitting TRBD1. The CDR3 contains 15 residues. Germline trimming cut 6 bases from V and 4 bases from J; bases unmatched to any gene: 9. The germline gives CDR1 LNHDA, CDR2 SQIVND (reference sequence).

The chain is built from TRBV5-4 and TRBJ1-4; D may be TRBD1 (5 bases). Germline V lookup: CDR1 SGHNT, CDR2 YYREEE (reference sequence). This CDR3 contains 15 residues. Trimming took off 4 bases at V and 0 bases at J, with 10 bases between the two ends. The CDR3 DNA is TGTGCCAGCAGCCATGACAGCGCAACTAATGAAAAACTGTTTTTT. Translation: CASSHDSATNEKLFF.

The chain employs TRBV24-1 and TRBJ2-1; D is unresolved. CDR1 is KGHDR and CDR2 is SFDVKD in the germline V gene. The CDR3 covers 16 residues. Trimming took off 4 bases at V and 0 bases at J, with 12 bases between the two ends. The CDR3 region is CATSDRLAGSYNEQFF. Here the CDR3 DNA reads TGTGCCACCAGTGACCGACTCGCTGGCTCCTACAATGAGCAGTTCTTC.

V usage is TRBV28 and J usage is TRBJ1-1, with 9 positions matching TRBD1. The CDR3 spans 14 residues. Germline V gene data show CDR1 as MDHEN and CDR2 as SYDVKM. Trimming removed 6 bases from V and 3 bases from J; junction bases left unmatched: 5. The CDR3 region has the DNA TGTGCCAGCAGAACAGGACAGGGGTACACTGAAGCTTTCTTT. This encodes CASRTGQGYTEAFF.

The V gene is TRBV19, the J gene TRBJ2-1; D may be TRBD2 (5 bases). Trimming removed 10 bases at V and 0 bases at J, with 13 bases between. This CDR3 has 14 amino acids. The germline CDR1 and CDR2 sequences are LNHDA and SQIVND (reference sequence). The CDR3 loop is CAIGSGRSYNEQFF. The CDR3 nucleotides are TGTGCCATAGGCAGCGGACGCTCCTACAATGAGCAGTTCTTC.

This clone has just one count. The chain uses TRBV7-9 and TRBJ1-4; D is undetermined. The CDR3 runs to 15 residues. Per the germline V gene, CDR1 is SEHNR and CDR2 is FQNEAQ (reference sequence). V shed 5 bases and J shed 3 bases, with 13 bases lying between them. CDR3 DNA: TGTGCCAGCAGCCCCCCCCGGGGAGCTAATGAAAAACTGTTTTTT. Amino acid sequence: CASSPPRGANEKLFF.

The chain recombines TRBV27 with TRBJ1-2; no clear D gene. Trimming cost V 6 bases and J 2 bases, with 13 bases left between them. The CDR3 length is 14 residues. The germline gives CDR1 MNHEY, CDR2 SMNVEV (reference sequence). CDR3 sequence reads: CASRSNSGNYGYTF. As DNA, the CDR3 is TGTGCCAGCAGGTCGAACAGTGGGAACTATGGCTACACCTTC.

This clone has just one count. The chain recombines TRBV27 with TRBJ2-7, with 8 bases matching TRBD1. The CDR3 runs to 16 residues. CDR1 MNHEY and CDR2 SMNVEV come from the germline V gene (reference sequence). J was trimmed by 4 bases and V by 2 bases; bases with no gene match: 10. CDR3 DNA sequence: TGTGCCAGCAGTTTAAATTCCCAGGGGGCATTGTACGAGCAGTACTTC. Encoded protein: CASSLNSQGALYEQYF.